This TCR beta chain was found in a study of metastatic and nonmetastatic thyroid tumors. Overall study: The comparison covered peripheral blood and tumor or nodule tissue in malignant and benign thyroid patients. General study findings and limits: Benign nodules were reported to have significantly lower TCR beta diversity than malignant thyroid tumors, in blood and tumor.

How the authors handled the data: It was from CDR3 differences across clinicopathological groups that a distant-metastasis classifier for papillary thyroid cancer was built. TCRdb ran MiXCR on the PCR reads. The V and J calls were determined by TCRdb, not by the authors. The table records approximately 24,000 clones, more than 20% of them present only once. Trimming shortened V by 3 bases and J by 8 bases, and 17 bases separated the two germline ends. Germline V gene data show CDR1 as LNHDA and CDR2 as SQIVND (reference sequence). This CDR3 has 15 residues. There were no patients who had received any treatment before thyroid surgery. This clone was seen more than once but under ten times. Antigen specificity is unknown.

The sequencing sample was made of blood. The sequence derives from a male donor with papillary thyroid cancer or a benign thyroid nodule (not recorded which). Some clones in this sample may be carry-over from other donors' samples. The V call is TRBV19, the J call TRBJ2-1; D not certain. The chain's CDR3 is CASSIPPSAVDEQFF. The DNA for the CDR3 is TGTGCCAGTAGTATCCCTCCTTCCGCAGTCGATGAGCAGTTCTTC.